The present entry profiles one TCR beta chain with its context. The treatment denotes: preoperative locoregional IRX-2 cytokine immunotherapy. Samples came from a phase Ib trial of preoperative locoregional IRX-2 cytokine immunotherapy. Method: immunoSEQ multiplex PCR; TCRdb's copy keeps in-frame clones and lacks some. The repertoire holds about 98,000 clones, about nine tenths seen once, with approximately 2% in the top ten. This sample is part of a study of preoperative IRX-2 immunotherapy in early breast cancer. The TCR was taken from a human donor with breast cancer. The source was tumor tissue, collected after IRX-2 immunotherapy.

The CDR3 is CASSSGWGSSYEQYF. The CDR3 nucleotides read TGTGCCAGTAGTAGTGGATGGGGGTCCTCCTACGAGCAGTACTTC. The J gene is TRBJ2-7, the V gene TRBV19; D may match TRBD1 or TRBD2 (5 bases each). V lost 4 bases to trimming and J lost 0 bases, with 13 bases between them. Germline lookup yields CDR1 LNHDA and CDR2 SQIVND (reference sequence). The CDR3 has 15 amino acids.